This T cell receptor beta chain was recorded in a study of T-cell memory formation after mild COVID-19. Study-level points and caveats: Contracting clones localized mainly to CM and EM when CD4+ and mainly to EMRA when CD8+.

Turning to this clonotype: Its antigen is not identified.

The authors produced TCR alpha and TCR beta cDNA libraries with sample barcodes and UMIs by 5'RACE using constant-segment primers. TCRdb passed the 5' RACE reads through MiXCR, listing each CDR3 protein once. The repertoire holds roughly 260,000 distinct CDR3 sequences, with around 15% as singletons. Trimming took 3 bases from V and 1 from J; bases not matched to a gene: 5. Per germline, CDR1 ENHRY and CDR2 SYGVKD. This CDR3 region has 16 residues. The clonotype originates from a man aged 18 to 35 who had mild COVID-19 (a few samples of this study predate the infection). Cell type and time point are not known. The sample taken for sequencing was PBMCs or a T cell subset sorted from them (not recorded which). The J gene is TRBJ1-3, the V gene TRBV10-3; 8 bases are shared with TRBD1. CDR3 loop: CAISDRGPTSGNTIYF. CDR3 sequence (DNA): TGTGCCATCAGTGACAGGGGGCCCACGTCTGGAAACACCATATATTTT.